Listed below are T cell receptor beta chains from one sample, sequenced in a study of blood T cell repertoires in COVID-19. Clones were read by immunoSEQ multiplex PCR, and TCRdb kept only the in-frame ones, dropping some. Among about 360,000 clones listed, 80% to 90% were seen once. Specimen: peripheral blood. These receptors all stem from a woman aged 55-70 years with COVID-19, enrolled during active disease. Both conserved end residues are part of each CDR3. A D gene is named only where the DNA matches it firmly. Clone size is given for some rows only: seen once, a few or many times, or a class if the clone is expanded.

cdr3_nt cdr3_aa clone_size j_call d_call v_call
TGCGCCAGCAGCCGACAGGAAGATACGCAGTATTTT CASSRQEDTQYF . TRBJ2-3 . TRBV5-1
TGTGCCAGCAGCTTAGCGGAGAAGGCAGGGAATTTCTTC CASSLAEKAGNFF . TRBJ2-1 . TRBV7-2
TGTGCCAGCAGTATGGACTTTTACACTGAAGCTTTCTTT CASSMDFYTEAFF . TRBJ1-1 . TRBV28
TGCGCCAGCAGCCATGCGAGGACTAGCGGCACAGATACGCAGTATTTT CASSHARTSGTDTQYF once TRBJ2-3 TRBD2 TRBV4-1
TGTGCCAGCCGCCCGGGGGGGGGCACTGAAGCTTTCTTT CASRPGGGTEAFF . TRBJ1-1 . TRBV27
TGTGCCAGCAGTTTATCAGCTGGGACAGGGTCGGTGAAACTGTTTTTT CASSLSAGTGSVKLFF . TRBJ1-4 TRBD1 TRBV28
TGTGCCAGTAGTCCGGGACTTACCTCATCTGGAAACACCATATATTTT CASSPGLTSSGNTIYF . TRBJ1-3 . TRBV19
TGCAGCGTTGTCGGGGGATTCTCCTACGAGCAGTACTTC CSVVGGFSYEQYF . TRBJ2-7 . TRBV29-1
TGTGCCAGCAGTCGGGGGACAGGCTTTGGAAACACCATATATTTT CASSRGTGFGNTIYF . TRBJ1-3 TRBD1 TRBV6-5
TGCAGTGCTAACGGTGGAAACACCATATATTTT CSANGGNTIYF . TRBJ1-3 . TRBV20-1
TGTGCCAGCAGCCGCGGACAGGCCTCAGATACGCAGTATTTT CASSRGQASDTQYF . TRBJ2-3 TRBD1 TRBV11-2
TGTGCCAGCAGCTTGGGGACAGGCCGACGTTACGAGCAGTACTTC CASSLGTGRRYEQYF . TRBJ2-7 TRBD1 TRBV7-2
TGTGCCAGCAGACTGACAGGGAACTATGGCTACACCTTC CASRLTGNYGYTF . TRBJ1-2 TRBD1 TRBV12-3/TRBV12-4
TGCGCCAGCAGTCAAACCACAGGGGGAGCGAACACCGGGGAGCTGTTTTTT CASSQTTGGANTGELFF . TRBJ2-2 TRBD1 TRBV4-3
TGCGCCAGCAGCTTGGAAGGAGATGGGGAAGCTTTCTTT CASSLEGDGEAFF . TRBJ1-1 . TRBV5-1
TGTGCCAGCAGCTTTACGCAGGTTGAGCAGTTCTTC CASSFTQVEQFF . TRBJ2-1 . TRBV11-2
TGTGCCAGCAGTAGACTAGCGGGGGGAGAGACCCAGTACTTC CASSRLAGGETQYF . TRBJ2-5 TRBD2 TRBV2
TGTGCCAGTAGTATAGGCACGCTCGCGATTAAGAACACTGAAGCTTTCTTT CASSIGTLAIKNTEAFF few TRBJ1-1 . TRBV19
TGTGCCAGCACCCTACTACAGGGTCAGCCCCAGCATTTT CASTLLQGQPQHF . TRBJ1-5 . TRBV12-3/TRBV12-4
TGTGCCAGCAGCCCCCTGGACAGGGATGAGCAGTTCTTC CASSPLDRDEQFF . TRBJ2-1 TRBD1 TRBV7-9
TGTGCCTCCTCCGAGGGAGTCTCCTACGAGCAGTACTTC CASSEGVSYEQYF . TRBJ2-7 . TRBV11-1
TGTGCTAGTGGACTAAGGGGCCAAGAGACCCAGTACTTC CASGLRGQETQYF . TRBJ2-5 . TRBV12-5
TGTGCCAGAAGCTTAGGCCGGGAGAGTGAGCAGTTCTTC CARSLGRESEQFF . TRBJ2-1 . TRBV5-3
TGTGCCAGCAGCGTAACGTGGATGAGCTCGAGGGAGACTGAAGCTTTCTTT CASSVTWMSSRETEAFF once TRBJ1-1 . TRBV9